A single sample is the source of the 20 T cell receptor beta chains below, sequenced in a study of siplizumab effects on memory and regulatory T cells. Produced via immunoSEQ multiplex PCR; TCRdb's table is partial and in-frame only. This sample has around 95,000 clones, with about nine tenths found just once. The sequencing sample was made of CD4+ T cells sorted from blood. The receptors come from a human donor in good health.

This chain links TRBV27 with TRBJ2-5; TRBD1 matches 8 bases. The germline gives CDR1 MNHEY, CDR2 SMNVEV (reference sequence). Trimming took 4 bases from V and 5 from J; bases not matched to a gene: 6. The CDR3 has 14 residues. The CDR3 here is CASSSTGVRETQYF. The CDR3 nucleotides read TGTGCCAGCAGTTCGACAGGGGTGCGGGAGACCCAGTACTTC.

This clone was recorded a few times. This chain joins TRBV27 and TRBJ1-3, with no clear D. The CDR3 has 17 residues. Germline V lookup: CDR1 MNHEY, CDR2 SMNVEV (reference sequence). V gave up 3 bases and J gave up 0 bases, with 15 bases separating them. This CDR3 reads CASSLTPQLNSGNTIYF. The CDR3 DNA is TGTGCCAGCAGTTTGACCCCGCAGCTGAACTCTGGAAACACCATATATTTT.

This clone came up once. The V gene is TRBV18, the J gene TRBJ2-5; D not resolved. From germline, CDR1 is KGHSH and CDR2 LQKENI. Trimming took off 4 bases at V and 1 base at J, with 16 bases between the two ends. This CDR3 is built from 16 residues. The CDR3 reads CASSLNSLKSQETQYF. Here the CDR3 DNA reads TGTGCCAGCTCACTAAACTCCCTCAAATCCCAAGAGACCCAGTACTTC. Looking up the rest from reference TRBV18 and TRBJ2-5 gives the full variable domain: NAGVMQNPRHLVRRRGQEARLRCSPMKGHSHVYWYRQLPEEGLKFMVYLQKENIIDESGMPKERFSAEFPKEGPSILRIQQVVRGDSAAYFCASSLNSLKSQETQYFGPGTRLLVL.

The chain employs TRBV6-7 and TRBJ2-7; tentatively, D is TRBD2 (7 bases). TRBV6-7 is known as an ORF, though its function is uncertain. V shed 6 bases and J shed 0 bases, with 15 bases lying between them. This CDR3 is 15 amino acids long. CDR3 in amino acids: CASRGGGGVSYEQYF. The DNA of the CDR3 is TGTGCCAGCAGAGGCGGGGGCGGAGTCTCCTACGAGCAGTACTTC.

The rearrangement joins TRBV4-3 to TRBJ1-2, with 9 bases aligning to TRBD1. The CDR3 loop spans 17 amino acids. The ends lost 0 bases at V and 8 bases at J; junction bases unmatched: 13. Per the germline V gene, CDR1 is LGHNA and CDR2 is YSLEER. The CDR3, as DNA: TGCGCCAGCAGCCAAGAAGCCGGGACAGGGTATTTTGGGGGCTACACCTTC. It codes for CASSQEAGTGYFGGYTF.

The CDR3 DNA reads as TGTGCCAGCAGCTTAAGCGCGATGTATAATTCACCCCTCCACTTT. Amino acids: CASSLSAMYNSPLHF. J is TRBJ1-6 and V is TRBV7-3; D is ambiguous. Trimming took 1 base from V and 4 from J, leaving 8 bases between them. The CDR3 sequence is 15 residues long. Germline V gives CDR1 SGHTA, CDR2 FQGTGA.

This chain connects TRBV2 to TRBJ1-1; no definite D call. This CDR3 is 15 amino acids long. The germline V and J ends were trimmed by 3 bases and 2 bases, with 13 bases remaining between them. CDR1 and CDR2 from the germline V gene are SNHLY and FYNNEI. The CDR3 DNA reads as TGTGCCAGCAGTGATAGTAGGCATCCCAACACTGAAGCTTTCTTT. It translates to CASSDSRHPNTEAFF.

This clone was recorded a few times. V is TRBV18 and J is TRBJ1-2; D gene ambiguous. Germline lookup yields CDR1 KGHSH and CDR2 LQKENI. Trimming removed 1 base from V and 4 bases from J, with 10 bases in between. CDR3 size: 14 residues. The CDR3: CASSPLTVSYGYTF. In DNA form, the CDR3 reads TGTGCCAGCTCACCACTTACTGTATCCTATGGCTACACCTTC. Full variable domain (rest looked up from reference TRBV18 and TRBJ1-2): NAGVMQNPRHLVRRRGQEARLRCSPMKGHSHVYWYRQLPEEGLKFMVYLQKENIIDESGMPKERFSAEFPKEGPSILRIQQVVRGDSAAYFCASSPLTVSYGYTFGSGTRLTVV.

The chain couples TRBV28 to TRBJ1-2; TRBD1 matches at 7 bases. The CDR3 extends over 12 amino acids. The ends lost 8 bases at V and 5 bases at J; junction bases unmatched: 5. CDR1 is MDHEN and CDR2 is SYDVKM in the germline V gene. DNA of the CDR3: TGTGCCAGCTCAGCAGGGGGGTATGGCTACACCTTC. Its protein is CASSAGGYGYTF.

The chain employs TRBV11-2 and TRBJ1-1; D is unresolved. The germline CDR1 and CDR2 sequences are SGHAT and FQNNGV. The CDR3 is 13 residues long. Trimming took 6 bases from V and 0 from J, leaving 8 bases between them. CDR3 loop: CASRTPMNTEAFF. The DNA of the CDR3 is TGTGCCAGCAGGACGCCCATGAACACTGAAGCTTTCTTT.

This chain links TRBV4-3 with TRBJ2-3; the D is unclear. The CDR3 has 15 amino acids. Germline V lookup: CDR1 LGHNA, CDR2 YSLEER. Deletions cut 1 base from V and 1 base from J, with 9 bases between. The CDR3 loop is CASSQGMVGTDTQYF. The DNA for the CDR3 is TGCGCCAGCAGCCAAGGAATGGTGGGCACAGATACGCAGTATTTT.

The rearrangement uses TRBV6-6 and TRBJ1-2; D remains ambiguous. V was clipped by 5 bases and J by 5 bases, with 12 bases between them. Germline CDR1 reads MNHNY; CDR2 reads SVGAGI (reference sequence). This CDR3 has 13 amino acids. In DNA, the CDR3 is TGTGCCAGCAGTATCCAGGACGGATATGGCTACACCTTC. It codes for CASSIQDGYGYTF.

The chain combines TRBV5-1 with TRBJ1-2; 8 nucleotides align to TRBD1. V gave up 4 bases and J gave up 4 bases; unmatched junction bases: 6. The CDR3 sequence is 14 residues long. Germline CDR1 SGHRS, CDR2 YFSETQ. The CDR3 sequence is CASSPQGEVYGYTF. CDR3 in DNA: TGCGCCAGCAGCCCACAGGGGGAGGTCTATGGCTACACCTTC.

The chain is built from TRBV10-3 and TRBJ1-1; possibly TRBD1 for D (5 bases). The CDR3 runs to 13 residues. The V gene's germline CDR1 is ENHRY and CDR2 SYGVKD. The V end was cut by 7 bases, the J end by 5 bases, with 14 bases between. The CDR3 sequence is CAINRDVRTEAFF. The CDR3 DNA reads TGTGCCATCAACCGGGACGTGAGGACTGAAGCTTTCTTT.

This clone was counted only a few times. The chain joins TRBV5-4 to TRBJ2-5; D may correspond to TRBD1 or TRBD2 (5 bases each). Germline lookup yields CDR1 SGHNT and CDR2 YYREEE (reference sequence). V was cut by 0 bases and J by 7 bases, with 13 bases left in between. This CDR3 is built from 14 residues. The CDR3, as DNA: TGTGCCAGCAGCTTGGCCGAGGGGCCGGGGACCCAGTACTTC. As protein: CASSLAEGPGTQYF. Based on the CDR3 plus reference TRBV5-4 and TRBJ2-5, the full variable domain is ETGVTQSPTHLIKTRGQQVTLRCSSQSGHNTVSWYQQALGQGPQFIFQYYREEENGRGNFPPRFSGLQFPNYSSELNVNALELDDSALYLCASSLAEGPGTQYFGPGTRLLVL.

The CDR3, as DNA: TGTGCCAGCAGCTTAGATCGCCCAGGGCTCGGCTACACCTTC. It yields the protein CASSLDRPGLGYTF. The chain links TRBV11-2 to TRBJ1-2; possibly TRBD1 for D (5 bases). Germline CDR1 is SGHAT and CDR2 is FQNNGV. V was trimmed by 0 bases and J by 8 bases, leaving 13 bases between them. The CDR3 length is 14 residues.

V usage is TRBV5-8 and J usage is TRBJ2-2; unclear D gene. Trimming left V 0 bases short and J 3 bases short, with 3 bases between. The CDR3 has 13 amino acids. CDR1 is SGHTS, CDR2 YDEGEE, per germline. CDR3 region: CASSLAYTGELFF. The CDR3 DNA reads TGTGCCAGCAGCTTGGCCTACACCGGGGAGCTGTTTTTT.

V is TRBV6-1 and J is TRBJ2-2; 12 positions match TRBD2. This CDR3 is built from 17 residues. V was clipped by 3 bases and J by 3 bases; unmatched bases: 5. The germline V gene has CDR1 MNHNS and CDR2 SASEGT. CDR3 in DNA: TGTGCCAGCAGTGAGCTAGCGGGGGGGAGATACACCGGGGAGCTGTTTTTT. This encodes CASSELAGGRYTGELFF.

The V and J genes are TRBV6-5 and TRBJ1-2; TRBD1 agrees at 7 bases. The CDR3 covers 13 residues. Per the germline V gene, CDR1 is MNHEY and CDR2 is SVGAGI. Unmatched junction bases numbered 5, after V lost 6 bases and J lost 4 bases. The CDR3 region is CASRQGRAYGYTF. In DNA form, the CDR3 reads TGTGCCAGCAGACAGGGGCGGGCCTATGGCTACACCTTC.

The chain couples TRBV18 to TRBJ1-1; D call uncertain. From germline, CDR1 is KGHSH and CDR2 LQKENI. V was pared by 3 bases and J by 6 bases, with 8 bases between. The CDR3 covers 12 residues. The CDR3 loop reads CASSPDSSEAFF. CDR3 nucleotides: TGTGCCAGCTCACCTGATAGTTCTGAAGCTTTCTTT.